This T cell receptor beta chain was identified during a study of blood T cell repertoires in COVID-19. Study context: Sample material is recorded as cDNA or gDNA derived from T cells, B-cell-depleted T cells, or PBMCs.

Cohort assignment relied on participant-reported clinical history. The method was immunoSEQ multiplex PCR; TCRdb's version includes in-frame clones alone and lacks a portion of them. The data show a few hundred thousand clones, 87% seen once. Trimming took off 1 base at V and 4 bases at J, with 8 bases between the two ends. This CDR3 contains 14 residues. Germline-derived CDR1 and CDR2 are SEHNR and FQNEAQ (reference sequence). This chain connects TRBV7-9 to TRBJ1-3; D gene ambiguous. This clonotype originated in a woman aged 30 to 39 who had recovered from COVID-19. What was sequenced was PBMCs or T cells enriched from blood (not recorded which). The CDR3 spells CASSLVEAGNTIYF. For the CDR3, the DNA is TGTGCCAGCAGCTTAGTAGAGGCGGGAAACACCATATATTTT.